These 29 T cell receptor beta chains originate from one sample sequenced in a study of T cells in Graves' hyperthyroidism and ophthalmopathy. Template material for amplifying TCR beta CDR3 regions consisted of RNA transcripts. First-round RT-PCR with HTBI primers amplified the TCR CDR3 region. TCRdb ran MiXCR on the multiplex PCR reads and lists one entry per CDR3 protein. The data contain over 200,000 distinct CDR3 sequences, over 15% of them singletons. The sequenced sample was blood. These receptor sequences come from a man aged 45 to 65 with Graves' hyperthyroidism.

There are a few counts of this clonotype. The chain links TRBV6-4 to TRBJ2-1; 11 positions agree with TRBD1. Germline values: CDR1 MRHNA, CDR2 SNTAGT. The CDR3 runs 15 residues. V lost 5 bases to trimming and J lost 4 bases; unmatched junction nucleotides: 4. As DNA, the CDR3 is TGTGCCAGCAGTCCCGGGACAGGGGGATACAATGAGCAGTTCTTC. It specifies CASSPGTGGYNEQFF.

This clonotype was recorded only once. A read error may be the cause here, since a much bigger clone is one base away. The genes are TRBV7-9 and TRBJ2-2, with a possible D match to TRBD2 (5 bases). This CDR3 has 14 amino acids. Germline assignment: CDR1 SEHNR and CDR2 FQNEAQ (reference sequence). CDR3 coding DNA: TGTGCCAGCAGCTTTCCCACGAACACCGGGGAGCTGCTTTTT. This codes for CASSFPTNTGELLF.

This clonotype was seen ten or more times. The rearrangement uses TRBV11-2 and TRBJ2-7, with 9 bases lining up with TRBD2. V shed 1 base and J 2 bases; nucleotides not matched to a gene: 0. Looked up from germline, CDR1 is SGHAT and CDR2 is FQNNGV. The CDR3 has 14 amino acids. The CDR3 region has the DNA TGTGCCAGCAGCTTAGTAGCGGGAGCCTACGAGCAGTACTTC. It codes for CASSLVAGAYEQYF.

A few counts support this clonotype. The gene calls are TRBV20-1 and TRBJ1-5, with 8 bases aligning to TRBD1. Germline V CDR1 and CDR2: DFQATT, SNEGSKA (reference sequence). Germline trimming cut 5 bases from V and 6 bases from J; bases unmatched to any gene: 12. CDR3 length equals 15 residues. The CDR3 DNA follows: TGCAGTGCTCCAAACAGGGGGGGGGGGGGTCAGCCCCAGCATTTT. Protein sequence: CSAPNRGGGGQPQHF.

This clonotype was found many times. The chain couples TRBV11-3 to TRBJ2-7; 12 bases agree with TRBD2. This CDR3 has 16 residues. Germline values: CDR1 SGHNT, CDR2 YENEEA. Germline trimming cut 5 bases from V and 6 bases from J; bases unmatched to any gene: 11. CDR3 coding DNA: TGTGCCAGCAGCCCCCAGACTAGCGGGAGAGGCGGCGAGCAGTACTTC. Its translation: CASSPQTSGRGGEQYF.

This clonotype was seen ten or more times. This chain links TRBV7-3 with TRBJ2-3; no definite D call. CDR1 and CDR2 from the germline V gene are SGHTA and FQGTGA. The V end was cut by 1 base, the J end by 3 bases, with 5 bases between. The length of the CDR3 is 13 residues. The CDR3 sequence is CASSLIATDTQYF. The CDR3 coding sequence is TGTGCCAGCAGCTTAATTGCGACAGATACGCAGTATTTT.

This clonotype was seen repeatedly, ten times or more. This chain uses TRBV28 with TRBJ1-2, with 8 nucleotides matching TRBD1. The germline gives CDR1 MDHEN, CDR2 SYDVKM. The CDR3 has 16 amino acids. V shed 6 bases and J 4 bases; nucleotides not matched to a gene: 13. The CDR3 region is CASRGPPGQEAYGYTF. The CDR3, as DNA: TGTGCCAGCAGGGGTCCCCCGGGACAGGAAGCCTATGGCTACACCTTC.

Ten or more counts support this clonotype. The chain uses TRBV12-3 or TRBV12-4 and TRBJ2-1, with 9 bases that match TRBD2. The CDR3 sequence is 15 residues long. V lost 5 bases to trimming and J lost 2 bases; unmatched junction nucleotides: 4. CDR3 coding DNA: TGTGCCAGCAGTCCCATAGCGGGAGCCTACAATGAGCAGTTCTTC. Residues: CASSPIAGAYNEQFF.

This clonotype turned up a few times. The CDR3 bases are TGTGCCAGCAGCCCAAGGTCAGGCAGGGGCACTGAAGCTTTCTTT. Translated, it gives CASSPRSGRGTEAFF. The chain has TRBV9 and TRBJ1-1; D possibly corresponds to TRBD1 (6 bases). The CDR3 length is 15 residues. Per germline, CDR1 SGDLS and CDR2 YYNGEE. Deletions cut 4 bases from V and 4 bases from J, with 17 bases between. The whole variable domain, filled in from reference TRBV9 and TRBJ1-1, reads DSGVTQTPKHLITATGQRVTLRCSPRSGDLSVYWYQQSLDQGLQFLIQYYNGEERAKGNILERFSAQQFPDLHSELNLSSLELGDSALYFCASSPRSGRGTEAFFGQGTRLTVV.

Note on this clonotype: An end of the junction does not agree with germline; a read error may underlie this. The chain joins TRBV7-7 to TRBJ2-7, with D hard to call. Germline CDR1 reads SSHAT; CDR2 reads FNYEAQ (reference sequence). The CDR3 runs to 15 residues. The CDR3 here is CASSFIHGVPYEQYF. CDR3 coding DNA: TGTGCTAGCAGCTTTATCCACGGAGTACCGTACGAGCAGTACTTC.

This clonotype was counted ten times or more. One end of the junction does not line up with germline, which may come from a read error. The J gene is TRBJ2-7, the V gene TRBV7-7, with 11 bases aligning to TRBD1. Germline CDR1 is SSHAT and CDR2 is FNYEAQ (reference sequence). There are 13 residues in the CDR3. The CDR3 loop reads CASSRDRGTEQYF. The CDR3 DNA follows: TGTGCTAGCAGCCGGGACAGGGGGACCGAGCAGTACTTC.

This clonotype was counted ten times or more. The gene calls are TRBV28 and TRBJ2-7; D might be TRBD2 (7 bases). Germline V CDR1 and CDR2: MDHEN, SYDVKM. This CDR3 is built from 17 residues. CDR3 protein: CVVGGGATPAGSYEQYF. CDR3 nucleotide sequence: TGTGTGGTGGGGGGGGGCGCGACACCAGCGGGGAGCTACGAGCAGTACTTC.

This clonotype was found many times. V and J are TRBV28 and TRBJ1-5, with TRBD1 matching 7 bases. The CDR3 is 17 amino acids. Germline trimming cut 4 bases from V and 3 bases from J; bases unmatched to any gene: 12. The germline CDR1 and CDR2 sequences are MDHEN and SYDVKM. The CDR3 reads CASSSRKTGSVNQPQHF. The CDR3 region has the DNA TGTGCCAGCAGTTCCCGGAAGACAGGGAGTGTCAATCAGCCCCAGCATTTT.

J is TRBJ2-2 and V is TRBV5-4, with no clear D. The CDR3 runs 12 residues. V gave up 2 bases and J gave up 6 bases, with 5 bases separating them. Germline values: CDR1 SGHNT, CDR2 YYREEE (reference sequence). The CDR3 here is CASSLSPGELFF. The DNA of the CDR3 is TGTGCCAGCAGCTTATCTCCCGGGGAGCTGTTTTTT.

In its sample, this clonotype was seen many times. The CDR3 sequence: CSAESSGSSYNEQFF. CDR3 DNA: TGCAGTGCTGAATCTAGCGGCAGCTCCTACAATGAGCAGTTCTTC. This chain joins TRBV20-1 and TRBJ2-1, with 7 bases matching TRBD2. This CDR3 region has 15 residues. The ends lost 5 bases at V and 0 bases at J; junction bases unmatched: 7. Germline values: CDR1 DFQATT, CDR2 SNEGSKA (reference sequence).

There are many counts of this clonotype. The rearrangement joins TRBV2 to TRBJ2-1; TRBD1 agrees at 7 bases. With V trimmed by 9 bases and J by 6 bases, 14 bases remained unmatched. This CDR3 region has 15 residues. CDR1 SNHLY and CDR2 FYNNEI come from the germline V gene. The CDR3 region has the DNA TGTGCCAGTGATCGTGAGAGACAGGGTTTCAATGAGCAGTTCTTC. Translation gives CASDRERQGFNEQFF.

This clonotype appeared many times. The CDR3 nucleotides are TGTGCCAGCAGGCAGATCCAAGAGACCCAGTACTTC. This translates into CASRQIQETQYF. This sequence joins TRBV7-9 and TRBJ2-5, with D unresolved. The CDR3 contains 12 residues. CDR1 and CDR2 (germline): SEHNR, FQNEAQ (reference sequence). V shed 6 bases and J shed 1 base, with 6 bases lying between them.

This clonotype has at least ten counts. The chain uses TRBV12-3 or TRBV12-4 and TRBJ1-5; D remains ambiguous. This CDR3 region has 13 residues. Trimming took 6 bases from V and 7 from J, leaving 13 bases between them. The CDR3 here is CASSQESSQPQHF. The CDR3 DNA reads as TGTGCCAGCAGCCAAGAGAGTAGCCAGCCCCAGCATTTT.

This clonotype was counted many times. CDR3 DNA: TGTGCCAGCAGTTTAGCGGGGCACTATGGCTACACCTTC. Protein sequence: CASSLAGHYGYTF. This sequence joins TRBV28 and TRBJ1-2, with D maybe TRBD1 (5 bases). Per the germline V gene, CDR1 is MDHEN and CDR2 is SYDVKM. CDR3 length: 13 amino acids. Trimming left V 2 bases short and J 3 bases short, with 7 bases between.

The chain is built from TRBV5-1 and TRBJ2-7; TRBD2 aligns across 10 bases. Germline loops: CDR1 SGHRS, CDR2 YFSETQ. The length of the CDR3 is 14 residues. V trimming: 0 bases; J trimming: 9 bases; junction bases outside the gene matches: 6. CDR3 in DNA: TGCGCCAGCAGCTTGGTACTAGCGGGACGTCGGCAGTACTTC. It is translated as CASSLVLAGRRQYF.

This clonotype was counted between two and nine times. This may be a read error: a much more frequent sequence differs by one nucleotide. The chain combines TRBV28 with TRBJ1-6; D gene uncertain. Per germline, CDR1 MDHEN and CDR2 SYDVKM. The CDR3 covers 16 residues. CDR3 sequence: CAGSFTRYRSNSPLHF. The CDR3 nucleotides read TGTGCCGGCAGTTTTACACGGTACCGGAGTAATTCACCCCTCCACTTT.

This clonotype was recorded at least ten times. The chain employs TRBV5-1 and TRBJ2-3; TRBD2 aligns across 8 bases. Germline-derived CDR1 and CDR2 are SGHRS and YFSETQ. After removal of 5 bases from V and 2 bases from J, the junction contained 4 bases not matched to a gene. The CDR3 runs 14 residues. CDR3 in DNA: TGCGCCAGCAGTCCACTAGCGGACACAGATACGCAGTATTTT. It specifies CASSPLADTDTQYF.

This clonotype was picked up many times. The chain is built from TRBV15 and TRBJ2-7; D is unclear. The V gene's germline CDR1 is LNHNV and CDR2 YYDKDF (reference sequence). The CDR3 extends over 13 amino acids. V lost 3 bases and J 2 bases, leaving 8 bases between the germline ends. The CDR3 DNA reads as TGTGCCACCAGCAGCACAGCCACCTACGAGCAGTACTTC. Translating gives CATSSTATYEQYF.

V and J are TRBV28 and TRBJ2-3, with 11 bases matching TRBD2. This CDR3 is built from 16 residues. Germline-derived CDR1 and CDR2 are MDHEN and SYDVKM. Unmatched junction bases numbered 13, after V lost 7 bases and J lost 7 bases. The CDR3 DNA follows: TGTGCCAGCACTCAAACTAGCGGGAGTTTCATGAATACGCAGTATTTT. As protein: CASTQTSGSFMNTQYF.

This clonotype showed up many times. The CDR3 sequence is CASRLAGSTDTQYF. In DNA form, the CDR3 reads TGTGCCAGCAGATTAGCGGGGAGCACAGATACGCAGTATTTT. V is TRBV28 and J is TRBJ2-3, with 8 nucleotides matching TRBD2. This CDR3 spans 14 amino acids. V lost 6 bases to trimming and J lost 0 bases; unmatched junction nucleotides: 2. Germline CDR1 is MDHEN and CDR2 is SYDVKM.

This clonotype was seen many times. The rearrangement links TRBV5-5 to TRBJ2-3; the D gene is possibly TRBD2 (5 bases). V lost 5 bases, J lost 0 bases, and 10 bases lay in between. Germline CDR1 and CDR2: SGHKS and YYEKEE (reference sequence). This CDR3 contains 14 residues. CDR3 nucleotide sequence: TGTGCCAGCAGAGCGGTTTCTAGCACAGATACGCAGTATTTT. It specifies CASRAVSSTDTQYF.

The chain joins TRBV5-1 to TRBJ2-7; 13 positions agree with TRBD2. Germline CDR1 and CDR2: SGHRS and YFSETQ. The CDR3 sequence is 15 residues long. The J segment lost 5 bases and the V segment lost 2 bases, leaving 4 bases of the junction unmatched. CDR3 in DNA: TGCGCCAGCAGCTTAGCGGGACTAGCGGGAAACGAGCAGTACTTC. Its translation: CASSLAGLAGNEQYF.

This clonotype has ten or more counts. The rearrangement links TRBV11-2 to TRBJ2-1; D remains unclear. CDR1 SGHAT and CDR2 FQNNGV come from the germline V gene. V lost 0 bases and J lost 4, with 7 bases in between. The CDR3 contains 14 residues. CDR3 region: CASSLDVTYNEQFF. In DNA, the CDR3 is TGTGCCAGCAGCTTAGATGTGACTTACAATGAGCAGTTCTTC.

This clonotype has just one count. This chain connects TRBV2 to TRBJ2-2; the D call may be TRBD1 or TRBD2 (6 bases each). CDR1 SNHLY and CDR2 FYNNEI come from the germline V gene. Trimming shortened V by 9 bases and J by 5 bases, and 13 bases separated the two germline ends. This CDR3 has 13 residues. The CDR3 DNA follows: TGTGCCAGTTGGGGGGCGCGAACCGGGGAGCTGTTTTTT. Protein: CASWGARTGELFF.